This TCR beta chain was recovered during a study of T cells in Graves' hyperthyroidism and ophthalmopathy. Regions amplified from RNA transcripts were the TCR beta CDR3 regions. TCR CDR3 regions were first amplified by RT-PCR with HTBI primers. MiXCR, applied by TCRdb to the multiplex PCR reads, yields one record per CDR3 protein. The sample shows some 210,000 distinct CDR3 sequences, under 20% of them seen only once. Graves' hyperthyroidism is called stable when ophthalmopathy does not progress within 18 months. The sequence was collected from a man in his fifties or sixties with Graves' hyperthyroidism. Source material: blood.

CDR3 DNA sequence: TGCGCCAGCAGTGGGATCGGCACCGGGGAGCTGTTTTTT. This gives the protein CASSGIGTGELFF. This chain connects TRBV5-1 to TRBJ2-2; D ambiguous. V was cut by 5 bases and J by 4 bases, with 9 bases left in between. The CDR3 is made up of 13 amino acids. CDR1 SGHRS and CDR2 YFSETQ come from the germline V gene.